A single sample is the source of the 20 T cell receptor beta chains below, sequenced in a study of cytotoxic CD8 clonotypes in ibrutinib-treated CLL. The repertoire was sequenced with immunoSEQ multiplex PCR; TCRdb's copy has only in-frame clones and lacks some. The data show roughly 58,000 clones, with nearly 55% seen just once and 20% to 30% held by the top ten. This material consisted of PBMCs, taken at disease progression, from a patient treated with ibrutinib. The receptors originated from a human donor with chronic lymphocytic leukemia.

Written as DNA, the CDR3 is TGTGCCAGCAGTTTATTTCTAGCGGCCTCCTACGAGCAGTACTTC. Residues: CASSLFLAASYEQYF. The chain has TRBV27 and TRBJ2-7, with 7 bases that match TRBD2. After removal of 1 base from V and 0 bases from J, the junction contained 3 bases not matched to a gene. The V gene's germline CDR1 is MNHEY and CDR2 SMNVEV (reference sequence). The CDR3 loop spans 15 amino acids.

The table lists this clone with a few counts. J is TRBJ1-5 and V is TRBV19; unclear D gene. The CDR3 contains 16 residues. Trimming pared 3 bases from V and 6 bases from J, leaving 18 bases between. Germline V gives CDR1 LNHDA, CDR2 SQIVND (reference sequence). The chain's CDR3 is CASSMDRNRVTQPQHF. CDR3 DNA: TGTGCCAGTAGTATGGACCGTAATCGGGTTACTCAGCCCCAGCATTTT.

In its sample, this clone was seen once. V and J are TRBV30 and TRBJ2-5; no definite D call. Trimming left V 1 base short and J 5 bases short, with 11 bases between. Germline CDR1 is GTSNPN and CDR2 is SVGIG (reference sequence). This CDR3 comprises 13 residues. The CDR3 is CAWSAAQRETQYF. CDR3 bases: TGTGCCTGGAGTGCCGCCCAGAGGGAGACCCAGTACTTC. The variable domain in full, with the rest retrieved from reference TRBV30 and TRBJ2-5, is SQTIHQWPATLVQPVGSPLSLECTVEGTSNPNLYWYRQAAGRGLQLLFYSVGIGQISSEVPQNLSASRPQDRQFILSSKKLLLSDSGFYLCAWSAAQRETQYFGPGTRLLVL.

V is TRBV5-4 and J is TRBJ1-1; unclear D gene. Germline assignment: CDR1 SGHNT and CDR2 YYREEE (reference sequence). Trimming took 0 bases from V and 4 from J, leaving 10 bases between them. This CDR3 comprises 14 residues. Here the CDR3 DNA reads TGTGCCAGCAGCTTGGGGGGTAGTGGCACTGAAGCTTTCTTT. Its translation: CASSLGGSGTEAFF.

The chain employs TRBV20-1 and TRBJ1-1, with TRBD1 matching 9 bases. This CDR3 comprises 11 residues. The germline gives CDR1 DFQATT, CDR2 SNEGSKA (reference sequence). In nucleotides, the CDR3 is TGCAGGCTTACAGGGGGCGCGGAAGCTTTCTTT. It translates to CRLTGGAEAFF.

The rearrangement uses TRBV6-5 and TRBJ2-7, with 10 bases identical to TRBD2. Germline CDR1 is MNHEY and CDR2 is SVGAGI. V lost 6 bases, J lost 6 bases, and 11 bases stayed unmatched. CDR3 length: 15 residues. Written as DNA, the CDR3 is TGTGCCAGCAGCAAAGGGATAGCGGGAGGTTCCGAGCAGTACTTC. It codes for CASSKGIAGGSEQYF.

There are a few counts of this clone. The rearrangement links TRBV29-1 to TRBJ1-5; unclear D gene. This CDR3 is built from 13 residues. The germline gives CDR1 SQVTM, CDR2 ANQGSEA. The germline V and J ends were trimmed by 4 bases and 7 bases, with 14 bases remaining between them. CDR3 DNA sequence: TGCAGCGTTGGTGTCGGATTGAACCAGCCCCAGCATTTT. Amino acids: CSVGVGLNQPQHF.

The V gene is TRBV4-2, the J gene TRBJ2-7, with D maybe TRBD2 (6 bases). Germline CDR1 is LGHNA and CDR2 is YNFKEQ. Trimming removed 0 bases at V and 3 bases at J, with 15 bases between. This CDR3 spans 16 amino acids. DNA for the CDR3: TGTGCCAGCAGCCAAGAAGGGACTGGCAGCGTCTACGAGCAGTACTTC. It translates to CASSQEGTGSVYEQYF.

This chain connects TRBV10-3 to TRBJ2-5; no firm D call. This CDR3 has 11 residues. Germline CDR1 is ENHRY and CDR2 is SYGVKD. V was cut by 2 bases and J by 5 bases, with 3 bases left in between. This CDR3 reads CAISERETQYF. The DNA for the CDR3 is TGTGCCATCAGTGAGAGGGAGACCCAGTACTTC.

V gene TRBV6-1 combines with J gene TRBJ2-5; no firm D call. The CDR3 length is 15 residues. The V end lost 4 bases, the J end lost 1 base, and 13 bases lay between the germline ends. The V gene's germline CDR1 is MNHNS and CDR2 SASEGT. The CDR3 nucleotides are TGTGCCAGCAGTGGTAGTTTAGCAACCCAAGAGACCCAGTACTTC. This sequence encodes CASSGSLATQETQYF.

This rearrangement joins TRBV30 to TRBJ1-1; D gene unclear. Germline CDR1 GTSNPN, CDR2 SVGIG (reference sequence). V lost 1 base to trimming and J lost 7 bases, with 7 bases between them. This CDR3 spans 11 amino acids. CDR3 in DNA: TGTGCCTGGAGTGACAATAATGAAGCTTTCTTT. Its translation: CAWSDNNEAFF.

In this sample, this clone turned up a few times. This chain links TRBV7-9 with TRBJ1-6; 9 bases align to TRBD1. The trim removed 5 bases at V and 7 bases at J, leaving 6 bases unmatched. The CDR3 is 15 amino acids. Germline loops: CDR1 SEHNR, CDR2 FQNEAQ (reference sequence). In nucleotides, the CDR3 is TGTGCCAGCAGCCTACAGGGGGCAGGGAATTCACCCCTCCACTTT. Encoded protein: CASSLQGAGNSPLHF.

J is TRBJ2-5 and V is TRBV7-8, with D possibly called TRBD1 or TRBD2 (6 bases each). Trimming pared 1 base from V and 5 bases from J, leaving 17 bases between. Germline V gene sequence: CDR1 SGHVS, CDR2 FQNEAQ. The CDR3 consists of 16 residues. As DNA, the CDR3 is TGTGCCAGCAGCTTAGTTGGAGGGGGTCTAGAGGAGACCCAGTACTTC. Amino acids: CASSLVGGGLEETQYF.

The rearrangement joins TRBV7-6 to TRBJ2-3; TRBD1 aligns across 7 bases. The CDR3 length is 15 residues. With V trimmed by 4 bases and J by 1 base, 5 bases remained unmatched. Germline V gene data show CDR1 as SGHVS and CDR2 as FNYEAQ. CDR3 sequence (DNA): TGTGCCAGCAGCTCCGGACAGGCCGGCACAGATACGCAGTATTTT. This sequence encodes CASSSGQAGTDTQYF. Full variable domain (outside the CDR3, taken from reference TRBV7-6 and TRBJ2-3): GAGVSQSPRYKVTKRGQDVALRCDPISGHVSLYWYRQALGQGPEFLTYFNYEAQQDKSGLPNDRFSAERPEGSISTLTIQRTEQRDSAMYRCASSSGQAGTDTQYFGPGTRLTVL.

The rearrangement links TRBV25-1 to TRBJ2-7; D is ambiguous. Germline CDR1 is MGHDK and CDR2 is SYGVNS. The CDR3 contains 16 residues. V was clipped by 1 base and J by 0 bases, with 13 bases between them. CDR3 in amino acids: CASSESRHSSSYEQYF. Here the CDR3 DNA reads TGTGCCAGCAGTGAATCGCGGCACAGCAGCTCCTACGAGCAGTACTTC.

The genes are TRBV5-1 and TRBJ2-2; no clear D gene. Germline lookup yields CDR1 SGHRS and CDR2 YFSETQ. V dropped 0 bases and J dropped 3 bases, with 6 bases sitting between them. There are 14 residues in the CDR3. In nucleotides, the CDR3 is TGCGCCAGCAGCTTGGTTTCGTACACCGGGGAGCTGTTTTTT. It codes for CASSLVSYTGELFF.

This rearrangement joins TRBV5-6 to TRBJ2-4; 10 positions agree with TRBD2. The CDR3 has 17 amino acids. The trim removed 1 base at V and 6 bases at J, leaving 10 bases unmatched. Germline V lookup: CDR1 SGHDT, CDR2 YYEEEE. CDR3 sequence: CASSLFVSSGSGNIQYF. CDR3 bases: TGTGCCAGCAGCTTGTTTGTGTCTAGCGGGAGTGGAAACATTCAGTACTTC. Looking up the rest from reference TRBV5-6 and TRBJ2-4 gives the full variable domain: DAGVTQSPTHLIKTRGQQVTLRCSPKSGHDTVSWYQQALGQGPQFIFQYYEEEERQRGNFPDRFSGHQFPNYSSELNVNALLLGDSALYLCASSLFVSSGSGNIQYFGAGTRLSVL.

The chain employs TRBV6-6 and TRBJ1-2, with 7 positions matching TRBD1. Per germline, CDR1 MNHNY and CDR2 SVGAGI (reference sequence). The CDR3 has 13 residues. The V segment lost 6 bases and the J segment 4 bases; nucleotides outside the gene matches: 5. The CDR3 reads CASSTGEGYGYTF. The CDR3 nucleotides read TGTGCCAGCAGCACAGGGGAGGGCTATGGCTACACCTTC.

In DNA form, the CDR3 reads TGTGCCAGCAGTGAGGCTAGCATGTCCTACGAGCAGTACTTC. Its protein product is CASSEASMSYEQYF. The V call is TRBV11-1, the J call TRBJ2-7; D is perhaps TRBD2 (5 bases). Germline loops: CDR1 SGHAT, CDR2 FQDESV (reference sequence). CDR3 length: 14 amino acids. V was trimmed by 6 bases and J by 1 base, leaving 13 bases between them.

The V gene is TRBV9, the J gene TRBJ2-7; 11 bases agree with TRBD2. Unmatched junction bases numbered 10, after V lost 3 bases and J lost 2 bases. Germline V lookup: CDR1 SGDLS, CDR2 YYNGEE. This CDR3 is 17 amino acids long. CDR3 sequence reads: CASSGRLAGLPAYEQYF. The CDR3 coding sequence is TGTGCCAGCAGCGGCCGACTAGCGGGACTTCCCGCCTACGAGCAGTACTTC.